The following is a T cell receptor beta chain sequence with its context. Produced via immunoSEQ multiplex PCR; TCRdb's table is partial and in-frame only. The sample includes about 27,000 clones, 82% seen only once; the top ten take 1.5% to 2%. J gave up 4 bases and V 5 bases, and 6 bases lay outside the gene matches. This CDR3 is built from 14 residues. The germline V gene has CDR1 MRHNA and CDR2 SNTAGT. The data belong to a study of PD-L1 blockade in urothelial cancer. Indicated time point: peripheral blood 6 weeks after treatment start. Sampling of each patient yielded between 1 and 8 specimens, collected pretreatment and on-treatment.

The rearrangement joins TRBV6-4 to TRBJ2-5, with 8 bases aligning to TRBD1. This TCR was sampled from a man in his 70s with urothelial cancer. The source was PBMCs, collected around atezolizumab (anti-PD-L1) treatment. Here the CDR3 reads CASSPQQGGETQYF. The CDR3 DNA is TGTGCCAGCAGTCCCCAACAGGGGGGAGAGACCCAGTACTTC.